The text below deals with one T cell receptor (beta chain). Its antigen is unidentified. V shed 5 bases, J shed 0 bases, and the junction held 3 bases outside the gene matches. From germline, CDR1 is DFQATT and CDR2 SNEGSKA (reference sequence). The CDR3 extends over 15 amino acids. This sample is drawn from a study of T cell repertoires in cytomegalovirus infection. Overall study context: TCR beta signatures that were public indicated CMV infection and matching HLA type.

Each CDR3 protein gets one entry after TCRdb re-called the reads with MiXCR. The sample yields roughly 280,000 distinct CDR3 sequences, 12% to 15% seen once. Study results and caveats: What dominated the ex vivo response were HLA-C-restricted CMV-specific TCR beta clonotypes.

Source material: PBMCs. This receptor was identified in a human donor in good health (CMV status not recorded). Some clones in this sample may be carry-over from other donors' samples. The V gene is TRBV20-1, the J gene TRBJ2-6; 8 positions agree with TRBD1. The CDR3 region is CSAPQGGSGANVLTF. As DNA, the CDR3 is TGCAGTGCTCCACAGGGGGGCTCTGGGGCCAACGTCCTGACTTTC.